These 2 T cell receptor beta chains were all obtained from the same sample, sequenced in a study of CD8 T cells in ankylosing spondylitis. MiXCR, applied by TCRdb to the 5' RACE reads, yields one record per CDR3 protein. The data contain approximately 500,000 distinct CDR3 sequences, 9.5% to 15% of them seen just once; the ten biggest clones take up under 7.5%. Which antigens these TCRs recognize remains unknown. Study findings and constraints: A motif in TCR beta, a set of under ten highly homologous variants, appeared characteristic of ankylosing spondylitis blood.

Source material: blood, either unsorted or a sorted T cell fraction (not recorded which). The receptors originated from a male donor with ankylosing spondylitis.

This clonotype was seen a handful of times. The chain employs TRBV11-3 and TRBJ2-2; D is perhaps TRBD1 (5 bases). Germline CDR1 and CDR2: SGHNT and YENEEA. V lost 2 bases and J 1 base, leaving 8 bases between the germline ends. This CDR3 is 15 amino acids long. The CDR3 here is CASSLQGKNTGELFF. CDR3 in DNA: TGTGCCAGCAGCTTACAGGGAAAGAACACCGGGGAGCTGTTTTTT.

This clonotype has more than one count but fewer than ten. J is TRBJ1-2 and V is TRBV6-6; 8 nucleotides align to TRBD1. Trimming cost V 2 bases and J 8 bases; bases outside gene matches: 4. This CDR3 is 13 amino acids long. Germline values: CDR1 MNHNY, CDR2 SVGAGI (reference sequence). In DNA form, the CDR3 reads TGTGCCAGCAGTTACCAGGGGGCGCAGGGCTACACCTTC. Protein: CASSYQGAQGYTF.